These 30 T cell receptor beta chains came from one sample sequenced in a study of beta chain features in type 1 diabetes. General study points: TCRB CDR3s from Type 1 diabetes patients were moderately but significantly shorter in all four CD4+ subsets.

The antigens these receptors bind are not known. Expressed TCRB transcripts got sequenced, as all isolated RNA was reverse transcribed. This table comes from immunoSEQ multiplex PCR, and its TCRdb copy is limited to in-frame clones, with some not included. Here the sample spans some 660,000 clones, about an eighth being singletons. Sequenced sample: naive CD4+ T cells from blood. The receptors originated from a young man with type 1 diabetes.

This clone came up a few times. V and J are TRBV15 and TRBJ2-7; D unresolved. This CDR3 comprises 15 residues. Trimming removed 1 base from V and 1 base from J, with 11 bases in between. Germline values: CDR1 LNHNV, CDR2 YYDKDF (reference sequence). CDR3 DNA: TGTGCCACCAGCAGAGCTAGGACCGATTCCTACGAGCAGTACTTC. Protein product: CATSRARTDSYEQYF.

In its sample, this clone was seen a few times. The rearrangement links TRBV11-2 to TRBJ2-1; possible D gene TRBD2, 5 bases. CDR3 length equals 15 residues. The V and J ends lost 5 bases and 8 bases respectively, with 19 bases between them. Germline V lookup: CDR1 SGHAT, CDR2 FQNNGV. The CDR3 region is CASSPRGQVSDEQFF. The CDR3 coding sequence is TGTGCCAGCAGCCCTCGAGGGCAGGTCTCCGATGAGCAGTTCTTC.

This clone appeared a few times. This rearrangement joins TRBV19 to TRBJ2-2; a weak D match, TRBD1 (7 bases). The V end lost 7 bases, the J end lost 7 bases, and 22 bases lay between the germline ends. Germline V gene lookup returns CDR1 LNHDA and CDR2 SQIVND (reference sequence). This CDR3 region has 16 residues. The CDR3 protein is CASTRGKGGTGGELFF. The CDR3 nucleotides are TGTGCCAGTACCCGCGGGAAAGGGGGCACCGGCGGGGAGCTGTTTTTT.

The genes are TRBV9 and TRBJ1-4, with a tentative D call TRBD1 (6 bases). The CDR3 loop spans 17 amino acids. Germline values: CDR1 SGDLS, CDR2 YYNGEE. Trimming left V 3 bases short and J 0 bases short, with 15 bases between. The chain's CDR3 is CASSARGFRTTNEKLFF. The CDR3 DNA sequence: TGTGCCAGCAGCGCCAGGGGTTTTCGGACAACTAATGAAAAACTGTTTTTT.

V and J are TRBV6-6 and TRBJ2-1, with a tentative D call TRBD2 (5 bases). V was clipped by 5 bases and J by 5 bases, with 10 bases between them. Germline values: CDR1 MNHNY, CDR2 SVGAGI (reference sequence). The CDR3 covers 13 residues. The CDR3 DNA sequence: TGTGCCAGCAGTCCCCGAGGGAACAATGAGCAGTTCTTC. This gives the protein CASSPRGNNEQFF.

The rearrangement joins TRBV7-3 to TRBJ2-3, with D hard to call. This CDR3 spans 14 amino acids. The V end was cut by 4 bases, the J end by 1 base, with 9 bases between. From germline, CDR1 is SGHTA and CDR2 FQGTGA. This CDR3 reads CASSSALGTDTQYF. The CDR3 nucleotides are TGTGCCAGCAGCTCCGCCTTGGGCACAGATACGCAGTATTTT.

The rearrangement joins TRBV5-1 to TRBJ2-6; D perhaps matches TRBD1 (6 bases). The ends were cut back, 5 bases at V and 4 bases at J, with 13 bases in the middle. The CDR3 runs 15 residues. Germline V gene sequence: CDR1 SGHRS, CDR2 YFSETQ. The CDR3 spells CASSPTGFGANVLTF. The CDR3 DNA is TGCGCCAGCAGTCCAACAGGGTTCGGGGCCAACGTCCTGACTTTC.

The chain links TRBV7-9 to TRBJ2-2; 7 nucleotides match TRBD1. Unmatched junction bases numbered 5, after V lost 4 bases and J lost 0 bases. From germline, CDR1 is SEHNR and CDR2 FQNEAQ (reference sequence). This CDR3 is built from 16 residues. The DNA for the CDR3 is TGTGCCAGCAGCTGGGGGCAGGGGGCGAACACCGGGGAGCTGTTTTTT. It translates to CASSWGQGANTGELFF. The variable domain in full, with the rest retrieved from reference TRBV7-9 and TRBJ2-2, is DTGVSQNPRHKITKRGQNVTFRCDPISEHNRLYWYRQTLGQGPEFLTYFQNEAQLEKSRLLSDRFSAERPKGSFSTLEIQRTEQGDSAMYLCASSWGQGANTGELFFGEGSRLTVL.

This clone was seen more than once but under ten times. V is TRBV6-5 and J is TRBJ1-2; D is undetermined. This CDR3 region has 16 residues. V lost 2 bases and J lost 4, with 17 bases in between. Germline V lookup: CDR1 MNHEY, CDR2 SVGAGI. The CDR3, as DNA: TGTGCCAGCAGTTACGACGCGGGGATCCGGGTCTATGGCTACACCTTC. Encoded protein: CASSYDAGIRVYGYTF.

This clone was observed a handful of times. The V gene is TRBV11-2, the J gene TRBJ2-5; no clear D gene. Trimming removed 5 bases from V and 9 bases from J, with 13 bases in between. Germline CDR1 SGHAT, CDR2 FQNNGV. The CDR3 has 12 amino acids. The CDR3 nucleotides read TGTGCCAGCAGCCCCTCGGTGGGTCCCCAGTACTTC. It codes for CASSPSVGPQYF.

The chain links TRBV10-3 to TRBJ2-7, with D perhaps matching TRBD2 (6 bases). Germline loops: CDR1 ENHRY, CDR2 SYGVKD. The V and J ends lost 6 bases and 5 bases respectively, with 8 bases between them. CDR3 length: 11 residues. CDR3 protein: CAISGTDEQYF. CDR3 sequence (DNA): TGTGCCATCAGCGGGACTGACGAGCAGTACTTC.

There are a few counts of this clone. CDR3 loop: CAWSVWEGRVSRNARKLFF. As DNA, the CDR3 is TGTGCCTGGAGTGTATGGGAGGGTCGGGTCTCCCGGAATGCGAGGAAACTGTTTTTT. V is TRBV30 and J is TRBJ1-4; D unclear. Per the germline V gene, CDR1 is GTSNPN and CDR2 is SVGIG (reference sequence). Trimming pared 0 bases from V and 11 bases from J, leaving 31 bases between. This CDR3 region has 19 residues.

The chain links TRBV6-4 to TRBJ1-1; 7 positions match TRBD1. The J segment lost 0 bases and the V segment lost 4 bases, leaving 8 bases of the junction unmatched. The CDR3 consists of 16 residues. Germline-derived CDR1 and CDR2 are MRHNA and SNTAGT. The CDR3 DNA is TGTGCCAGCAGTGTAATAGGGGGCTTGGTGAACACTGAAGCTTTCTTT. Its translation: CASSVIGGLVNTEAFF.

This clone was detected only a few times. V gene TRBV5-1 combines with J gene TRBJ2-1; TRBD2 matches at 13 bases. CDR1 and CDR2 from the germline V gene are SGHRS and YFSETQ. The CDR3 totals 17 residues. J lost 6 bases, V lost 0 bases, and 6 bases had no gene match. CDR3 loop: CASSLAYGLAGANEQFF. As DNA, the CDR3 is TGCGCCAGCAGCTTGGCCTATGGACTAGCGGGGGCCAATGAGCAGTTCTTC.

This clone was picked up a small number of times. The genes are TRBV5-1 and TRBJ1-2, with 10 bases lining up with TRBD1. The ends lost 0 bases at V and 8 bases at J; junction bases unmatched: 10. Germline CDR1 and CDR2: SGHRS and YFSETQ. CDR3 length equals 16 residues. CDR3 in DNA: TGCGCCAGCAGCTTGGAATTAACCGGGACAGGGGACGGCTACACCTTC. Its translation is CASSLELTGTGDGYTF.

CDR3 sequence reads: CASGHFRVGSPHEQYF. As DNA, the CDR3 is TGTGCCAGCGGACATTTTAGGGTTGGGTCTCCTCACGAGCAGTACTTC. The chain links TRBV7-2 to TRBJ2-7, with D perhaps TRBD1 (5 bases). The germline CDR1 and CDR2 sequences are SGHTA and FQGNSA. The CDR3 has 16 residues. Trimming pared 8 bases from V and 5 bases from J, leaving 25 bases between.

This clone was recorded a few times. V and J are TRBV4-2 and TRBJ2-1; 7 bases map to TRBD1. CDR1 is LGHNA, CDR2 YNFKEQ, per germline. The CDR3 is 16 residues long. V gave up 4 bases and J gave up 1 base; unmatched junction bases: 7. In nucleotides, the CDR3 is TGTGCCAGCAGCCTAACAGGGGAAAGATCCTACAATGAGCAGTTCTTC. Residues: CASSLTGERSYNEQFF.

The J gene is TRBJ1-6, the V gene TRBV25-1; D may be TRBD1 (5 bases). The CDR3 totals 16 residues. Trimming took 6 bases from V and 11 from J, leaving 23 bases between them. Germline CDR1 and CDR2: MGHDK and SYGVNS. Written as DNA, the CDR3 is TGTGCCAGCAGACCGGGGGGGAGGGGTTTTAGGACACCCCTCCACTTT. It translates to CASRPGGRGFRTPLHF.

This chain uses TRBV10-3 with TRBJ1-5; possible D gene TRBD1, 5 bases. This CDR3 contains 14 residues. V lost 2 bases and J lost 5, with 10 bases in between. The germline V gene has CDR1 ENHRY and CDR2 SYGVKD. As DNA, the CDR3 is TGTGCCATCAGTGAGCAGGGCAGGGATCAGCCCCAGCATTTT. Encoded protein: CAISEQGRDQPQHF.

This clone was counted between two and nine times. The chain has TRBV20-1 and TRBJ1-2; 7 bases agree with TRBD1. After removal of 5 bases from V and 8 bases from J, the junction contained 5 bases not matched to a gene. Germline CDR1 is DFQATT and CDR2 is SNEGSKA (reference sequence). CDR3 size: 11 residues. The CDR3 DNA reads TGCAGTGCTCCCTGGGACAGAGGCTACACCTTC. Protein sequence: CSAPWDRGYTF.

The rearrangement joins TRBV28 to TRBJ2-7; D is uncertain. Germline V CDR1 and CDR2: MDHEN, SYDVKM. The CDR3 extends over 11 amino acids. V dropped 7 bases and J dropped 1 base, with 5 bases sitting between them. The CDR3 sequence: CASTLSYEQYF. CDR3 sequence (DNA): TGTGCCAGCACCTTATCCTACGAGCAGTACTTC.

The rearrangement links TRBV19 to TRBJ2-1; D remains unclear. From germline, CDR1 is LNHDA and CDR2 SQIVND (reference sequence). The CDR3 runs to 9 residues. The ends were cut back, 5 bases at V and 12 bases at J, with 5 bases in the middle. The CDR3 sequence is CASSAPQFF. The CDR3, as DNA: TGTGCCAGTAGTGCTCCGCAGTTCTTC. The full variable domain, completed using reference TRBV19 and TRBJ2-1, is DGGITQSPKYLFRKEGQNVTLSCEQNLNHDAMYWYRQDPGQGLRLIYYSQIVNDFQKGDIAEGYSVSREKKESFPLTVTSAQKNPTAFYLCASSAPQFFGPGTRLTVL.

The chain joins TRBV2 to TRBJ2-2; no definite D call. V was clipped by 1 base and J by 4 bases, with 4 bases between them. CDR1 and CDR2 (germline): SNHLY, FYNNEI. The CDR3 consists of 13 residues. Here the CDR3 reads CASSEGPTGELFF. In DNA form, the CDR3 reads TGTGCCAGCAGTGAAGGGCCCACCGGGGAGCTGTTTTTT. Combining the CDR3 with reference TRBV2 and TRBJ2-2 gives the whole variable domain EPEVTQTPSHQVTQMGQEVILRCVPISNHLYFYWYRQILGQKVEFLVSFYNNEISEKSEIFDDQFSVERPDGSNFTLKIRSTKLEDSAMYFCASSEGPTGELFFGEGSRLTVL.

The CDR3 spells CAWSLRRPSGNTIYF. The CDR3 bases are TGTGCCTGGAGTCTACGCAGGCCCTCTGGAAACACCATATATTTT. The chain links TRBV30 to TRBJ1-3; D call uncertain. The CDR3 is made up of 15 amino acids. V shed 2 bases and J shed 0 bases, with 11 bases lying between them. The germline V gene has CDR1 GTSNPN and CDR2 SVGIG (reference sequence). Supplemented by reference TRBV30 and TRBJ1-3, the full variable domain reads SQTIHQWPATLVQPVGSPLSLECTVEGTSNPNLYWYRQAAGRGLQLLFYSVGIGQISSEVPQNLSASRPQDRQFILSSKKLLLSDSGFYLCAWSLRRPSGNTIYFGEGSWLTVV.

This clone was found a few times. CDR3 protein: CASSPPSRSGGTEAFF. DNA of the CDR3: TGTGCCAGCTCACCACCTTCTAGGAGCGGAGGGACTGAAGCTTTCTTT. The rearrangement links TRBV18 to TRBJ1-1, with no clear D. Germline CDR1 reads KGHSH; CDR2 reads LQKENI. The germline V and J ends were trimmed by 0 bases and 5 bases, with 16 bases remaining between them. CDR3 length: 16 residues.

This clone was recorded a few times. The chain has TRBV30 and TRBJ2-3; D is undetermined. V shed 2 bases and J shed 4 bases, with 10 bases lying between them. The CDR3 runs to 13 residues. Germline V gene sequence: CDR1 GTSNPN, CDR2 SVGIG (reference sequence). The CDR3 sequence: CAWSPMTPDTQYF. The CDR3, as DNA: TGTGCCTGGAGTCCTATGACACCAGATACGCAGTATTTT.

This clone turned up a few times. The chain is built from TRBV10-3 and TRBJ2-5; D is possibly TRBD2 (6 bases). Germline lookup yields CDR1 ENHRY and CDR2 SYGVKD. The V end lost 3 bases, the J end lost 1 base, and 12 bases lay between the germline ends. CDR3 size: 15 residues. This CDR3 reads CAISDGGMAQETQYF. CDR3 sequence (DNA): TGTGCCATCAGTGACGGGGGAATGGCCCAAGAGACCCAGTACTTC.

The chain has TRBV7-9 and TRBJ1-5; D remains unclear. CDR1 and CDR2 (germline): SEHNR, FQNEAQ (reference sequence). Trimming removed 9 bases from V and 2 bases from J, with 11 bases in between. This CDR3 spans 13 amino acids. This CDR3 reads CASRREGNQPQHF. The CDR3 DNA reads as TGTGCCAGTCGTAGAGAGGGCAATCAGCCCCAGCATTTT.

In this sample, this clone turned up a few times. The CDR3: CASSPRGPEETQYF. The CDR3 DNA reads TGTGCCAGCAGCCCCCGGGGGCCGGAAGAGACCCAGTACTTC. The genes are TRBV7-2 and TRBJ2-5; D could derive from TRBD1 or TRBD2 (6 bases each). Deletions cut 5 bases from V and 3 bases from J, with 13 bases between. Germline lookup yields CDR1 SGHTA and CDR2 FQGNSA. CDR3 length equals 14 residues. The full variable domain, in which reference TRBV7-2 and TRBJ2-5 provide the parts outside the CDR3, is GAGVSQSPSNKVTEKGKDVELRCDPISGHTALYWYRQSLGQGLEFLIYFQGNSAPDKSGLPSDRFSAERTGGSVSTLTIQRTQQEDSAVYLCASSPRGPEETQYFGPGTRLLVL.

This chain links TRBV14 with TRBJ2-7, with TRBD1 matching 7 bases. V was clipped by 2 bases and J by 1 base; unmatched bases: 2. The CDR3 loop spans 14 amino acids. CDR1 SGHDN and CDR2 FVKESK come from the germline V gene. The CDR3 sequence is CASSQTTGSYEQYF. The CDR3 coding sequence is TGTGCCAGCAGCCAAACGACAGGGTCCTACGAGCAGTACTTC. Variable domain in full (rest from reference TRBV14 and TRBJ2-7): EAGVTQFPSHSVIEKGQTVTLRCDPISGHDNLYWYRRVMGKEIKFLLHFVKESKQDESGMPNNRFLAERTGGTYSTLKVQPAELEDSGVYFCASSQTTGSYEQYFGPGTRLTVT.